A single T cell receptor (beta chain) is shown here with its context. PCR primers comprised 60 Vbeta and 13 Jbeta primers. Sequencing used immunoSEQ multiplex PCR; TCRdb keeps in-frame clones, though not all of them. In the table there are approximately 120,000 clones, over 65% of which are singletons. With V trimmed by 3 bases and J by 6 bases, 19 bases remained unmatched. Germline assignment: CDR1 SGHVS and CDR2 FQNEAQ. The CDR3 totals 19 residues. The data originate from a study of cytomegalovirus exposure and HLA in healthy donors. Sequencing was carried out using PBMCs. This clonotype was sampled from a man aged 45-65 years in good health and CMV-seronegative. This chain connects TRBV7-8 to TRBJ2-5; 10 bases are a match to TRBD2. The CDR3 DNA is TGTGCCAGCAGCTTGATCCCTGGAGTAGCGGGGGGACCTGGGAAGACCCAGTACTTC. Its translation: CASSLIPGVAGGPGKTQYF.